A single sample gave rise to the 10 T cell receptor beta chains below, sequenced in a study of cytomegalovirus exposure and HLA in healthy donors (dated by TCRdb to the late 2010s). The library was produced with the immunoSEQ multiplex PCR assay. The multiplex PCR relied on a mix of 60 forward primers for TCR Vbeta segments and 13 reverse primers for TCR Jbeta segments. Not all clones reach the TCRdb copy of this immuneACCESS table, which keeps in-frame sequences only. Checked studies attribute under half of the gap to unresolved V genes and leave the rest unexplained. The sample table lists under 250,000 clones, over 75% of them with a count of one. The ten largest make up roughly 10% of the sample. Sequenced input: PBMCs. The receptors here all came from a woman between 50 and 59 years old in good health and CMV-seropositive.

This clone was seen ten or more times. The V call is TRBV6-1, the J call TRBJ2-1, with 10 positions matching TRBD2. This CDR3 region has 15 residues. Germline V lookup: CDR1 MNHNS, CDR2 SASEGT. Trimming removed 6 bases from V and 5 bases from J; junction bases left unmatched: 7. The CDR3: CASSAASGGHNEQFF. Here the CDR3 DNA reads TGTGCCAGCAGCGCGGCTAGCGGGGGCCACAATGAGCAGTTCTTC.

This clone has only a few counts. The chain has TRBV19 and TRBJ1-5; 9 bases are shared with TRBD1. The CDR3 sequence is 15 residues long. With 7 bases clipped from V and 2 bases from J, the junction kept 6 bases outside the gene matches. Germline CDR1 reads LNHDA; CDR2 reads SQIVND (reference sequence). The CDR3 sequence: CASTSTGGGNQPQHF. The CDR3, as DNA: TGTGCCAGTACCTCGACAGGGGGTGGCAATCAGCCCCAGCATTTT.

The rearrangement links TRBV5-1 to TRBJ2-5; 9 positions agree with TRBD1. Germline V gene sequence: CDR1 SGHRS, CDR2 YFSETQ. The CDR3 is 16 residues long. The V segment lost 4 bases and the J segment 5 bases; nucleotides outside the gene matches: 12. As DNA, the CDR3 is TGCGCCAGCAGCGCAATTATGGGACAGGGTGCGGAGACCCAGTACTTC. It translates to CASSAIMGQGAETQYF.

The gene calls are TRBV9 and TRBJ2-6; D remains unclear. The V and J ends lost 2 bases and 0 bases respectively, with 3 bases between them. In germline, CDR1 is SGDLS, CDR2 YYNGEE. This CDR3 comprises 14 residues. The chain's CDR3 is CASSVSSGANVLTF. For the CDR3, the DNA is TGTGCCAGCAGCGTTAGCTCTGGGGCCAACGTCCTGACTTTC.

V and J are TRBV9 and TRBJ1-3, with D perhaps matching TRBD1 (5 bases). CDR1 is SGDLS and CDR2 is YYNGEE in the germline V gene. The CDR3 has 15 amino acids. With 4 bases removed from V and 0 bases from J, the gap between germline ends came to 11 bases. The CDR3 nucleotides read TGTGCCAGCAGCCCCTGGGGGGGCTCTGGAAACACCATATATTTT. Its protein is CASSPWGGSGNTIYF.

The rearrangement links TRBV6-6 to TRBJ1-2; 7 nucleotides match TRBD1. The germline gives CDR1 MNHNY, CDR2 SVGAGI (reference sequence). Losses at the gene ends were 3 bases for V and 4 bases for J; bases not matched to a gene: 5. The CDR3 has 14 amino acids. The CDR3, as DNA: TGTGCCAGCAGTTATATGGGACAGTCCTATGGCTACACCTTC. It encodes CASSYMGQSYGYTF.

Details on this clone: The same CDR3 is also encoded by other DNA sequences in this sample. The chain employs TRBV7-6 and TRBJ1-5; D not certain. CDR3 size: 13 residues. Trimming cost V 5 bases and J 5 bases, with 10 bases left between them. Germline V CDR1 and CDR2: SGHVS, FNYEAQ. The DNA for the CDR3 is TGTGCCAGCAGCCCCGCGGGGTATCAGCCCCAGCATTTT. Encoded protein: CASSPAGYQPQHF.

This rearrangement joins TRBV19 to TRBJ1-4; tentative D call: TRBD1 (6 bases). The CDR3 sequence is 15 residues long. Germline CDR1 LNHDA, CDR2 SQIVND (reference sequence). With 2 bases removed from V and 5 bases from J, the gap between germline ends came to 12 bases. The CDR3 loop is CASSIRTAQNEKLFF. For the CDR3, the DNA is TGTGCCAGTAGTATACGGACAGCGCAAAATGAAAAACTGTTTTTT.

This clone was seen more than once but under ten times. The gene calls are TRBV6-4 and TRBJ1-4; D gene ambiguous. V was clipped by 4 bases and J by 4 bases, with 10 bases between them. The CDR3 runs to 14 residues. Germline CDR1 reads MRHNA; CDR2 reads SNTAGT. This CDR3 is CASSVDGDNEKLFF. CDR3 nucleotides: TGTGCCAGCAGTGTAGACGGAGATAATGAAAAACTGTTTTTT.

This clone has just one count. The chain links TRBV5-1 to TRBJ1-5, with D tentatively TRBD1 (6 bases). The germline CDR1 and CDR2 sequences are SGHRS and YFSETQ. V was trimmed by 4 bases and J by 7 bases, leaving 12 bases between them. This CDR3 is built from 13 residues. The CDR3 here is CASSAGVGQPQHF. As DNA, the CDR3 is TGCGCCAGCAGCGCAGGGGTCGGACAGCCCCAGCATTTT.